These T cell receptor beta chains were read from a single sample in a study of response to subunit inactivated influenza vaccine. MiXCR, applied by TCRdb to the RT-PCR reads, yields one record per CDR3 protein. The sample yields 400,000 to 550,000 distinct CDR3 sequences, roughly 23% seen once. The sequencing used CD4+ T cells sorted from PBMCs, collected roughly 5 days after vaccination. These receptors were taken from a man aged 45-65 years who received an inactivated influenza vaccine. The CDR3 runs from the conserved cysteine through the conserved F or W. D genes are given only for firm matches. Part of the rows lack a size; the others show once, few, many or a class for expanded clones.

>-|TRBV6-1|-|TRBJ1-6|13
CASRARIGSPLHF
TGTGCCAGCAGGGCCAGAATAGGCTCACCCCTCCACTTT
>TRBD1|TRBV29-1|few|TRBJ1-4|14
CSASTGGNNEKLFF
TGCAGCGCATCAACAGGGGGCAATAATGAAAAACTGTTTTTT
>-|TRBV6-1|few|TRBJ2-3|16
CASQGGGAPGTDTQYF
TGTGCCTCCCAGGGTGGGGGAGCGCCGGGCACAGATACGCAGTATTTT
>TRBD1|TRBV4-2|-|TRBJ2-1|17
CASSQDLRDRHYNEQFF
TGTGCCAGCAGCCAAGATCTGAGGGACAGACACTACAATGAGCAGTTCTTC
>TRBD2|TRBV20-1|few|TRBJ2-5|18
CSARDIGLAGEKVETQYF
TGCAGTGCTAGAGATATAGGACTAGCGGGAGAGAAGGTGGAGACCCAGTACTTC
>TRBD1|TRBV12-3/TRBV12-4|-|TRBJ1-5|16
CASSLRTGLGNQPQHF
TGTGCCAGCAGCCTACGGACAGGGTTGGGCAATCAGCCCCAGCATTTT
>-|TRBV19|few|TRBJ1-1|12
CASSIGGVEAFF
TGTGCCAGTAGTATCGGAGGGGTTGAAGCTTTCTTT
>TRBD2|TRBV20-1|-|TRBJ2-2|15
CSARVPLADTGELFF
TGCAGTGCTAGAGTCCCACTAGCGGACACCGGGGAGCTGTTTTTT
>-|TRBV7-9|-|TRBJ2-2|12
CASSPSTGRLFF
TGTGCCAGCAGCCCATCGACGGGACGGCTGTTTTTT
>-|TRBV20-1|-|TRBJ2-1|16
CSARDGASSLYNEQFF
TGCAGTGCTAGAGATGGGGCTAGCAGCTTATACAATGAGCAGTTCTTC
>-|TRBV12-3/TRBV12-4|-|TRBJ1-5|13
CASSPNVWQPQHF
TGTGCCAGCAGCCCTAACGTGTGGCAGCCCCAGCATTTT
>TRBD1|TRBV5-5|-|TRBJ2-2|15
CASSPGTENTGELFF
TGTGCCAGCAGCCCAGGGACAGAGAACACCGGGGAGCTGTTTTTT
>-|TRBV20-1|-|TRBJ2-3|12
CSAAWPTDTQYF
TGCAGTGCGGCGTGGCCCACAGATACGCAGTATTTT
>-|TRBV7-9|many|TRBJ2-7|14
CASRNSEGTYEQYF
TGTGCCAGCAGAAACAGTGAGGGGACCTACGAGCAGTACTTC
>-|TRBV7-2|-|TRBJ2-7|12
CASSRRTAEQYF
TGTGCCAGCAGCCGGAGGACCGCCGAGCAGTACTTC
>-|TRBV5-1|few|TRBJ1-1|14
CASNQGTRRTEAFF
TGCGCCAGCAACCAAGGGACGAGGAGGACTGAAGCTTTCTTT
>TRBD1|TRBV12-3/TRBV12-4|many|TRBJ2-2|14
CASSRTGNTGELFF
TGTGCCAGCAGTCGGACAGGGAACACCGGGGAGCTGTTTTTT
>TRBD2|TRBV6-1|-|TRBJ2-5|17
CASSTGGASLVQETQYF
TGTGCCAGCAGTACCGGGGGGGCCTCCCTAGTCCAAGAGACCCAGTACTTC
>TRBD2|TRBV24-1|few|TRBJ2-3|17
CATAGTSGSTSTDTQYF
TGTGCCACCGCCGGGACTAGCGGGAGCACTAGCACAGATACGCAGTATTTT
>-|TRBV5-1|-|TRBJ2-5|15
CASSPFQGLGETQYF
TGCGCCAGCAGCCCTTTCCAGGGGTTGGGAGAGACCCAGTACTTC
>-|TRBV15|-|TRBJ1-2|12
CATSRESYGYTF
TGTGCCACCAGCAGAGAAAGCTATGGCTACACCTTC